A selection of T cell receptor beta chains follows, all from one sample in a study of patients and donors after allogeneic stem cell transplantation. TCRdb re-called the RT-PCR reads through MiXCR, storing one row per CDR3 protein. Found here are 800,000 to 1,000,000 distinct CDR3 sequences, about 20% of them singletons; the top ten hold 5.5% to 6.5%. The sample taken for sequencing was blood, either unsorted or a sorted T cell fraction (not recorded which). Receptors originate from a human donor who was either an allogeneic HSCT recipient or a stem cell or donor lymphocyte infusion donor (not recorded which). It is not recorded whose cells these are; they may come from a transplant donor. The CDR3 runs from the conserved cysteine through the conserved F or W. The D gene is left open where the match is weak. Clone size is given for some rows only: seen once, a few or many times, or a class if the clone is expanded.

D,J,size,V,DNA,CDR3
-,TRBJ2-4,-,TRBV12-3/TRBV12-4,TGTGCCAGCAGTTTAGATAAGGGACGGAGGTTAGCCAAAAACATTCAGTACTTC,CASSLDKGRRLAKNIQYF
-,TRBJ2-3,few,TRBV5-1,TGCGCCAGCAGCGGACACGCCACAGATACGCAGTATTTT,CASSGHATDTQYF
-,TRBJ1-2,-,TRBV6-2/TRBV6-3,TGTGCCAGCACCCTAGAGGGGATGAGGAGGAATGACTACACCTTC,CASTLEGMRRNDYTF
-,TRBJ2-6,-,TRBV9,TGTGCCAGCAGCGTCGGACAGGGGGCCAACGTCCTGACTTTC,CASSVGQGANVLTF
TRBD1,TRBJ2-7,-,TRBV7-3,TGTGCCAGCAGCTGGGACAGGGGATTCGAGCAGTACTTC,CASSWDRGFEQYF
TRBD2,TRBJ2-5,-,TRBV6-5,TGTGCCAGCAGTTACTTGGCTAGCGGGAGACAAGAGACCCAGTACTTC,CASSYLASGRQETQYF
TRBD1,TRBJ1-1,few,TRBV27,TGTGCCAGCAGTCTCCAACCCGGGACAGGGAACAACACTGAAGCTTTCTTT,CASSLQPGTGNNTEAFF
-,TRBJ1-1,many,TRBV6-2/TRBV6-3,TGTGCCAGCAGCCTCCGCACTACGGGGGGCACTGAAGCTTTCTTT,CASSLRTTGGTEAFF
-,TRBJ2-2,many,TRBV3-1,TGTGCCAGCAGCCAAGGAAGCGGTGCGAACACCGGGGAGCTGTTTTTT,CASSQGSGANTGELFF
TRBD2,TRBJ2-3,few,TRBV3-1,TGTGCCAGCAGCTCCCAGACTAGCGGGAGAGGGACAGATACGCAGTATTTT,CASSSQTSGRGTDTQYF
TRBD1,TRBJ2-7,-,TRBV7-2,TGTGCCAGCAGCTTCAAGGGACAGGCGGGGGAGCAGTACTTC,CASSFKGQAGEQYF
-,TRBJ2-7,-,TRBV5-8,TGTGCCAGCAGCCCCCTCATAGGGCTTCCCCCCTCCTACGAGCAGTACTTC,CASSPLIGLPPSYEQYF
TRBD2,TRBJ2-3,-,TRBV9,TGTGCCAGCAACACCCCCGGGGGGGACGGTCAGTATTTT,CASNTPGGDGQYF
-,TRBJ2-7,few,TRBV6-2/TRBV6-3,TGTGCCAGCAGTTTCTACAGGGGAGGAGAGCAGTACTTC,CASSFYRGGEQYF
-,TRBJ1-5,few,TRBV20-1,TGCAGTGCTAGTCGAAACAGGGCCGGGGCGCGCAATCAGCCCCAGCATTTT,CSASRNRAGARNQPQHF
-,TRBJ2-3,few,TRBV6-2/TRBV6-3,TGTGCCAGCAGTTACTCAACAGGAGGGTTCACAGATACGCAGTATTTT,CASSYSTGGFTDTQYF
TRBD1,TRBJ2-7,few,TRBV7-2,TGTGCCAGCAGCTTTTCGACAGGGGCCAGCGAGCAGTACTTC,CASSFSTGASEQYF
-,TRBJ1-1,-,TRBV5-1,TGCGCCAGCAGCTTGAGGGGGGCGAGAGGCACTGAAGCTTTCTTT,CASSLRGARGTEAFF
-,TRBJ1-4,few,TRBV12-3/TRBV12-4,TGTGCCAGCAGCACCCAGGAAGTCTTTAATGAAAAACTGTTTTTT,CASSTQEVFNEKLFF
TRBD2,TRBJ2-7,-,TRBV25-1,TGTGCCAGCAGTGTAACTAGCGGGAGGGGTTCCTACGAGCAGTACTTC,CASSVTSGRGSYEQYF
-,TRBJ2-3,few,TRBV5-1,TGCGCCAGCAGCTTGGAAGCGGTTCGCACAGATACGCAGTATTTT,CASSLEAVRTDTQYF
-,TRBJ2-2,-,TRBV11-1,TGTGCCAGCAGCAACAACGACTACACCGGGGAGCTGTTTTTT,CASSNNDYTGELFF
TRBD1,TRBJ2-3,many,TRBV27,TGTGCCACCGGGGGCAGGGGACAGGGGTTGTCCGATACGCAGTATTTT,CATGGRGQGLSDTQYF
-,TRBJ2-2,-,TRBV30,TGTGCCTGGAGTGTTGGGACCGGCGGGGAGCTGTTTTTT,CAWSVGTGGELFF
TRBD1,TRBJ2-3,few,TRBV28,TGTGCCAGCAGTTCCCCGGGACAGGACACAGATACGCAGTATTTT,CASSSPGQDTDTQYF
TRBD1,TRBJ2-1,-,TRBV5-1,TGCGCCAGCAGCTCGGACAGGGGAGGTGAGCAGTTCTTC,CASSSDRGGEQFF
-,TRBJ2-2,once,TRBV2,TGTGCCAGCAGTGCGGACGGTCGGGGAGGAACCGGGGAGCTGTTTTTT,CASSADGRGGTGELFF
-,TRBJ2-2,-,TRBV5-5,TGTGCCAGCAGCACCCCGACAGTGAACACCGGGGAGCTGTTTTTT,CASSTPTVNTGELFF
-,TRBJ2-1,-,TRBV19,TGTGCCAGTAGTATAGAAGGCGGGATTTACAATGAGCAGTTCTTC,CASSIEGGIYNEQFF
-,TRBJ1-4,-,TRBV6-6,TGTGCCAGCTTCGACAAGACTAATGAAAAACTGTTTTTT,CASFDKTNEKLFF
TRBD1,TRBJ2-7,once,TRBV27,TGTGCCAGCAGGGACCCGGGACAGTCAACCTACGAGCAGTACTTC,CASRDPGQSTYEQYF
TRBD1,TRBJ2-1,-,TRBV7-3,TGTGCCAGCAGCCCAGTGGGACAGGGTTCCAATGAGCAGTTCTTC,CASSPVGQGSNEQFF
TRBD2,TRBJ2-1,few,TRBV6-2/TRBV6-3,TGTGCCAGCGCTAGTCCCCAGCGGGGAATACCGGATGAGCAGTTCTTC,CASASPQRGIPDEQFF
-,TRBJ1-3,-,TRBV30,TGTGCCTGGAGTGAGGACAGTTTTCGAAACACCATATATTTT,CAWSEDSFRNTIYF
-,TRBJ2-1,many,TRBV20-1,TGCAGTGAATCTCGGTTGGTTGGCAATGAGCAGTTCTTC,CSESRLVGNEQFF
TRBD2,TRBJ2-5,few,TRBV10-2,TGCGCCAGCAGTGAGCTGGGACTAGCGGGAGTTAAGGAGACCCAGTACTTC,CASSELGLAGVKETQYF
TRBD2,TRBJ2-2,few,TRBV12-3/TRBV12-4,TGTGCCAGCAGTCTAACGGGGGGGGCCGGGGAGCTGTTTTTT,CASSLTGGAGELFF
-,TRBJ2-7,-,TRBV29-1,TGCAGCGTTGTTGGGACGACAACCTACGAGCAGTACTTC,CSVVGTTTYEQYF
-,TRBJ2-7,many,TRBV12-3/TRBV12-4,TGTGCCAGCAGTTTCAGTAGCGGCTCCTACGAGCAGTACTTC,CASSFSSGSYEQYF
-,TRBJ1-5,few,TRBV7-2,TGTGCCAGCAGCTTAGTTGCTGATCAGCCCCAGCATTTT,CASSLVADQPQHF
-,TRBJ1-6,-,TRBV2,TGTGCCAGCAGTGGGCCCCTCGAGAATTCACCCCTCCACTTT,CASSGPLENSPLHF
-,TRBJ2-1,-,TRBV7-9,TGTGCCAGCAGCTACAGCCTAGGACGCTCCTACAATGAGCAGTTCTTC,CASSYSLGRSYNEQFF
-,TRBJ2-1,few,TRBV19,TGTGCCAGTAGTATAGGACCCTCGGACGGGGAGCAGTTCTTC,CASSIGPSDGEQFF
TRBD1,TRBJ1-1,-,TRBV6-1,TGTGCCAGCAGTGACTTCCAGGGACAGACCGAAGCTTTCTTT,CASSDFQGQTEAFF
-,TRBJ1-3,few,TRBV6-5,TGTGCCAGCAGTTTTAGAGGGAGGGCAAACACCATATATTTT,CASSFRGRANTIYF
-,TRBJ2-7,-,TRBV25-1,TGTGCCAGCAGTGAGTTAGGGCCCCTCTCCTACGAGCAGTACTTC,CASSELGPLSYEQYF
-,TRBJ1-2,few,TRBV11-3,TGTGCCAGCAGCTCCACCCCGCAAAACTATGGCTACACCTTC,CASSSTPQNYGYTF
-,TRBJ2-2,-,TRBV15,TGTGCCACCAGCAGAGGGGAGGAAACCTACGGGGAGCTGTTTTTT,CATSRGEETYGELFF
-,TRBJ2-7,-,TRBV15,TGTGCCACCAGCGCTAGCGATAACTACGAGCAGTACTTC,CATSASDNYEQYF
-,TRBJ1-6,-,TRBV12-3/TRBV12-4,TGTGCCAGCGGGGGAGGGGGAACACCCCTCCACTTT,CASGGGGTPLHF
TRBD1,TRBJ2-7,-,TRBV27,TGTGCCAGCAGTTCCCGCCCGGGACAGTCCTACGAGCAGTACTTC,CASSSRPGQSYEQYF
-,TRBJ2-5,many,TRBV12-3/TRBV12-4,TGTGCCAGCAGTTTTGACAGGCCGGAGACCCAGTACTTC,CASSFDRPETQYF
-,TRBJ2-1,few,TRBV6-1,TGTGCCAGCAGTGAAAGGCAGCGGCCCTACAATGAGCAGTTCTTC,CASSERQRPYNEQFF
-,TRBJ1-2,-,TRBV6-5,TGTGCCAGCAGTTACGGAGGGGAAGGCTACACCTTC,CASSYGGEGYTF
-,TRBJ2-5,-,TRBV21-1,TGTGCCAGCAGCAAAAAAGCAGGACGGGAGACCCAGTACTTC,CASSKKAGRETQYF